This T cell receptor beta chain is from a study of T cells after posttransplantation cyclophosphamide. This clone was counted at least ten times. Its antigen is not identified. Study-level findings and limits: Later post-transplant blood repertoires were often dominated by donor CD8+ memory clones. Skin or GI-infiltrating T cells shared few TRB sequences with blood.

Assay: immunoSEQ multiplex PCR; the TCRdb copy retains only in-frame clones and omits some. The sample contains 40,000 or so clones, none occurring once; roughly 5.8% lies in the top ten. Sequenced: PBMCs. This sequence was found in a man aged 25-40 years in good health and a related stem cell transplant donor.

The CDR3 DNA reads TGTGCCAGTAGTATGAGCCAGGGGATTTCTGGCTACACCTTC. As protein: CASSMSQGISGYTF. This chain uses TRBV19 with TRBJ1-2, with D perhaps matching TRBD1 (6 bases). CDR3 size: 14 residues. CDR1 is LNHDA, CDR2 SQIVND, per germline (reference sequence). V was clipped by 3 bases and J by 7 bases, with 15 bases between them.